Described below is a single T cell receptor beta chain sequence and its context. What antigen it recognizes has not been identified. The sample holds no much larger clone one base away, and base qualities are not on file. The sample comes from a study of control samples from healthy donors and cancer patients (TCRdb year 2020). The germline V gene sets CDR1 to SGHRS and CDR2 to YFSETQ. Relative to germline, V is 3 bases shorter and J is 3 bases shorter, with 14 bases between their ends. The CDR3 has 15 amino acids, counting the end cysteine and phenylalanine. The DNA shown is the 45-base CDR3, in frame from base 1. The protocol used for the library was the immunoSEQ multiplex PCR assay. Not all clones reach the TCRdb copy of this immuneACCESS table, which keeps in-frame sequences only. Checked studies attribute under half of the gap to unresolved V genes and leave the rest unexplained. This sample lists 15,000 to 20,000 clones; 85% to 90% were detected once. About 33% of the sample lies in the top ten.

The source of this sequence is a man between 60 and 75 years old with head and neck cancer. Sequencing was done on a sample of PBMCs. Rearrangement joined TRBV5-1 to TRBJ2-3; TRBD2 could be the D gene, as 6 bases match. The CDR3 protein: CASSSGTVGTDTQYF. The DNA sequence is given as TGCGCCAGCAGCTCCGGGACTGTGGGGACAGATACGCAGTATTTT.